The 9 T cell receptor beta chains presented below share a single source sample, sequenced in a study of cytotoxic CD8 clonotypes in ibrutinib-treated CLL. Libraries were prepared by immunoSEQ multiplex PCR; TCRdb keeps only in-frame clonotypes and omits some of them. The sample shows 40,000 or so clones, 49% of them seen only once. Source: PBMCs, taken before ibrutinib treatment. The receptors come from a human donor with chronic lymphocytic leukemia.

CDR3 residues: CASSSRPGYRGPGEKLFF. CDR3 DNA sequence: TGTGCCAGCAGTTCCCGCCCTGGGTACAGGGGGCCTGGTGAAAAACTGTTTTTT. The chain is built from TRBV28 and TRBJ1-4; 9 nucleotides agree with TRBD1. Looked up from germline, CDR1 is MDHEN and CDR2 is SYDVKM. The J segment lost 7 bases and the V segment lost 4 bases, leaving 16 bases of the junction unmatched. The CDR3 runs to 18 residues. Together with reference TRBV28 and TRBJ1-4, the CDR3 gives the full variable domain: DVKVTQSSRYLVKRTGEKVFLECVQDMDHENMFWYRQDPGLGLRLIYFSYDVKMKEKGDIPEGYSVSREKKERFSLILESASTNQTSMYLCASSSRPGYRGPGEKLFFGSGTQLSVL.

The chain uses TRBV6-5 and TRBJ2-7, with 8 bases aligning to TRBD1. Germline V gene lookup returns CDR1 MNHEY and CDR2 SVGAGI. This CDR3 has 16 residues. V shed 2 bases, J shed 3 bases, and the junction held 9 bases outside the gene matches. CDR3 residues: CASSYQTGEGLYEQYF. CDR3 DNA sequence: TGTGCCAGCAGTTACCAGACAGGGGAAGGGCTCTACGAGCAGTACTTC.

V gene TRBV18 combines with J gene TRBJ1-1, with a weak D call TRBD1 (5 bases). CDR1 KGHSH and CDR2 LQKENI come from the germline V gene. V lost 1 base, J lost 5 bases, and 11 bases lay in between. This CDR3 comprises 14 residues. For the CDR3, the DNA is TGTGCCAGCTCACCACGGCAGGGAGGTACTGAAGCTTTCTTT. It encodes CASSPRQGGTEAFF.

This clone occurred a few times. V gene TRBV4-1 combines with J gene TRBJ1-6; D is possibly TRBD1 (6 bases). Germline-derived CDR1 and CDR2 are MGHRA and YSYEKL. Trimming removed 1 base from V and 4 bases from J, with 8 bases in between. The CDR3 is 15 residues long. CDR3 sequence (DNA): TGCGCCAGCAGCCAAGTCAGGGGTTATAATTCACCCCTCCACTTT. As protein: CASSQVRGYNSPLHF.

V usage is TRBV4-2 and J usage is TRBJ2-1, with D hard to call. The V end was cut by 0 bases, the J end by 8 bases, with 5 bases between. Germline-derived CDR1 and CDR2 are LGHNA and YNFKEQ. The CDR3 extends over 12 amino acids. This CDR3 is CASSQDRHEQFF. The CDR3 DNA reads TGTGCCAGCAGCCAAGATAGGCATGAGCAGTTCTTC.

A few counts support this clone. This rearrangement joins TRBV4-1 to TRBJ1-5, with D possibly being TRBD1 (6 bases). CDR1 and CDR2 (germline): MGHRA, YSYEKL. The CDR3 loop spans 15 amino acids. The V end lost 2 bases, the J end lost 7 bases, and 15 bases lay between the germline ends. CDR3 in DNA: TGCGCCAGCAGCCAAAAGGTGGGGGGCTGGCAGCCCCAGCATTTT. Translating it yields CASSQKVGGWQPQHF.

There are a few counts of this clone. V and J are TRBV10-3 and TRBJ1-1; D unclear. The CDR3 totals 14 residues. The germline V gene encodes CDR1 ENHRY and CDR2 SYGVKD. Trimming left V 7 bases short and J 4 bases short, with 16 bases between. CDR3 in DNA: TGTGCCATCACTCGTGGGGAGGAGGGCACTGAAGCTTTCTTT. As protein: CAITRGEEGTEAFF.

In its sample, this clone ranks as medium-sized. This sequence joins TRBV11-3 and TRBJ2-2; unclear D gene. In germline, CDR1 is SGHNT, CDR2 YENEEA. CDR3 length: 13 residues. The V gene lost 2 bases and the J gene lost 4 bases, with 5 bases spanning the gap. Here the CDR3 reads CASSLIGTGELFF. CDR3 coding DNA: TGTGCCAGCAGCTTAATTGGCACCGGGGAGCTGTTTTTT. Variable domain in full (rest from reference TRBV11-3 and TRBJ2-2): EAGVVQSPRYKIIEKKQPVAFWCNPISGHNTLYWYLQNLGQGPELLIRYENEEAVDDSQLPKDRFSAERLKGVDSTLKIQPAELGDSAVYLCASSLIGTGELFFGEGSRLTVL.

V is TRBV27 and J is TRBJ1-2; 9 nucleotides agree with TRBD1. After removal of 4 bases from V and 8 bases from J, the junction contained 5 bases not matched to a gene. The CDR3 is 13 amino acids. CDR1 is MNHEY and CDR2 is SMNVEV in the germline V gene (reference sequence). CDR3 DNA: TGTGCCAGCAGTTCCGGACAGGGGCGCGGCTACACCTTC. It yields the protein CASSSGQGRGYTF.